These T cell receptor beta chains were read from a single sample in a study of blood T cell repertoires in COVID-19. Repertoires were generated with immunoSEQ multiplex PCR, while TCRdb's copy carries only in-frame clones and drops some. This sample has 150,000 to 200,000 clones; about 87% occur once, and the top ten carry 20% to 30%. The sample was peripheral blood. These receptors were obtained from a man in his 60s with acute or convalescent COVID-19. CDR3s include the opening cysteine and the closing phenylalanine or tryptophan. Each record gives: V gene, D gene, J gene, clone size, CDR3 protein, CDR3 DNA. D genes are given only for firm matches. Clone size is not always given. Where it is, it says once, few, many or a class for expanded clones.

>TRBV6-2/TRBV6-3|.|TRBJ1-5|.
CASSYVQGVSQPQHF
TGTGCCAGCAGTTACGTACAGGGAGTCTCTCAGCCCCAGCATTTT
>TRBV19|TRBD1|TRBJ2-7|.
CASTTGGNSYEQYF
TGTGCCTCAACAACAGGGGGAAACTCCTACGAGCAGTACTTC
>TRBV7-2|.|TRBJ1-2|.
CASRFDSSYDGYTF
TGTGCCAGCAGGTTTGACAGCAGTTACGATGGCTACACCTTC
>TRBV10-3|TRBD2|TRBJ2-7|.
CAAGTSGDYEQYF
TGTGCCGCCGGGACTAGCGGGGACTACGAGCAGTACTTC
>TRBV7-2|.|TRBJ1-4|once
CASSGQGFDEKLFF
TGTGCCAGCAGCGGGCAGGGGTTCGACGAAAAACTGTTTTTT
>TRBV5-1|TRBD1|TRBJ2-1|.
CASSPTVGGGYNEQFF
TGCGCCAGCAGCCCGACAGTAGGGGGCGGGTACAATGAGCAGTTCTTC
>TRBV5-4|.|TRBJ1-3|.
CASSGGLAGSENTIYF
TGTGCCAGCAGCGGAGGGCTAGCCGGCTCGGAAAACACCATATATTTT
>TRBV6-5|.|TRBJ1-1|.
CASTLPTGTEAFF
TGTGCCAGCACCCTACCGACAGGAACTGAAGCTTTCTTT
>TRBV18|.|TRBJ2-1|.
CASSPNYSSYNEQFF
TGTGCCAGCTCTCCTAACTATTCCTCCTACAATGAGCAGTTCTTC
>TRBV21-1|.|TRBJ2-5|.
CASSKVGATSGGQETQYF
TGTGCCAGCAGCAAAGTGGGGGCGACTAGCGGGGGCCAAGAGACCCAGTACTTC